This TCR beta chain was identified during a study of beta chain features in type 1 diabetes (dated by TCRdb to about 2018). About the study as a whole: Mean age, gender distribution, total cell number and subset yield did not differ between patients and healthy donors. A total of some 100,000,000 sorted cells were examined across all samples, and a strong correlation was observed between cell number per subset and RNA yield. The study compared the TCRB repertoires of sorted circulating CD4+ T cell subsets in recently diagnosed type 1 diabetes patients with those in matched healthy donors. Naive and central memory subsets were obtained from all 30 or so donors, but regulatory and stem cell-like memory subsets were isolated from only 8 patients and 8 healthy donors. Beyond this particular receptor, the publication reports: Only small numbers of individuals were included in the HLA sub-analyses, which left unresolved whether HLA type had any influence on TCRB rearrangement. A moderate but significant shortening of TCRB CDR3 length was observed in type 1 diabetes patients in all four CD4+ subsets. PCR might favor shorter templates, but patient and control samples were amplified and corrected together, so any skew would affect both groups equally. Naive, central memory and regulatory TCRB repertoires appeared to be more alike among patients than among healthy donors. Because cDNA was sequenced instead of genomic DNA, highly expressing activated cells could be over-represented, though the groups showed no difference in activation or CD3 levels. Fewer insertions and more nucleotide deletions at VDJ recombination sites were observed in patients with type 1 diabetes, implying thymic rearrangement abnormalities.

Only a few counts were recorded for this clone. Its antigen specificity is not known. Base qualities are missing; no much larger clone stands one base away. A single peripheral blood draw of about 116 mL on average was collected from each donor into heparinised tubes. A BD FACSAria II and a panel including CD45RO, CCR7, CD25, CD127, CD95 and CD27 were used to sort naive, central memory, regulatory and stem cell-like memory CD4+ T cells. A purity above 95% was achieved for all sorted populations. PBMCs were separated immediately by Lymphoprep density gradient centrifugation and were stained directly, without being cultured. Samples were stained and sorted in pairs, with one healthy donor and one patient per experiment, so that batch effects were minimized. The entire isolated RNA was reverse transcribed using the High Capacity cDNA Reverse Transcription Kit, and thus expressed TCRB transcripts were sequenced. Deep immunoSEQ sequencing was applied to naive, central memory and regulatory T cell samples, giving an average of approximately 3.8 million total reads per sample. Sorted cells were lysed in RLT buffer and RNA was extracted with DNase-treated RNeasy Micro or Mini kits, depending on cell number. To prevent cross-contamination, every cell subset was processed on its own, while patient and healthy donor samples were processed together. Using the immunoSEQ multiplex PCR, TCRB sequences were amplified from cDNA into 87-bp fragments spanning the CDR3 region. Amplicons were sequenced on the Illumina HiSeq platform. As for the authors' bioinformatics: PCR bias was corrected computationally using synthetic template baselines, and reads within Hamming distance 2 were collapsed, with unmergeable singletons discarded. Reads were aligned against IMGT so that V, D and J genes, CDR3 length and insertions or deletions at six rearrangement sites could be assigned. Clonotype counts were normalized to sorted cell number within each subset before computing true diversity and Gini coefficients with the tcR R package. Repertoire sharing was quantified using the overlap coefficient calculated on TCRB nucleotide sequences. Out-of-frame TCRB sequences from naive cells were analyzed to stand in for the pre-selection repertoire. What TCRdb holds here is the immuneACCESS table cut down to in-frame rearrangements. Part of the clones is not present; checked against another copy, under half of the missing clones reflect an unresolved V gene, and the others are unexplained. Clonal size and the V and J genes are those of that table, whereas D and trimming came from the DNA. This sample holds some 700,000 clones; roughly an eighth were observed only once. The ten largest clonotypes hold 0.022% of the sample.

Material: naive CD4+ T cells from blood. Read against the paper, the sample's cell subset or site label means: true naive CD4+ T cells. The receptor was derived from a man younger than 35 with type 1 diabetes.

The CDR3 loop reads CASSITSQGVGGNQPQHF. The sequence in DNA is TGCGCCAGCAGTATCACCTCCCAGGGGGTGGGTGGCAATCAGCCCCAGCATTTT. This receptor chain uses TRBV10-2 and TRBJ1-5, with TRBD1 identical over 7 junction bases. As encoded in the germline V gene, CDR1 is WSHSY while CDR2 is SAAADI. Trimming accounts for 5 bases at V and 2 bases at J, while the number of junction bases matched to no gene is 15. The CDR3 holds 18 amino acids from the cysteine to the phenylalanine. Only the CDR3 portion is preserved as DNA: 54 bases, with reading frame beginning at the first base.